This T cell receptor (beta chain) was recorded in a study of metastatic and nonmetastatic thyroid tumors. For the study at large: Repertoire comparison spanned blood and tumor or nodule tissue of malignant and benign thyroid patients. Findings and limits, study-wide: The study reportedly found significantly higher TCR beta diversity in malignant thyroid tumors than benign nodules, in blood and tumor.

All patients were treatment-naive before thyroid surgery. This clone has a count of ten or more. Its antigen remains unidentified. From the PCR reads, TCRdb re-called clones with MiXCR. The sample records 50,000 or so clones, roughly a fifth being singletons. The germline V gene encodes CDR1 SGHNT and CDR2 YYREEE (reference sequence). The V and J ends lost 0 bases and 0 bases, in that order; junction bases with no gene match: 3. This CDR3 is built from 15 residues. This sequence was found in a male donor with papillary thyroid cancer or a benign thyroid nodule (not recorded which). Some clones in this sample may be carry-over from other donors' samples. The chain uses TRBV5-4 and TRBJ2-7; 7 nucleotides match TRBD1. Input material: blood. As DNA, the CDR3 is TGTGCCAGCAGCTTGGGACAGGGAGTCTCCTACGAGCAGTACTTC. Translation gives CASSLGQGVSYEQYF.